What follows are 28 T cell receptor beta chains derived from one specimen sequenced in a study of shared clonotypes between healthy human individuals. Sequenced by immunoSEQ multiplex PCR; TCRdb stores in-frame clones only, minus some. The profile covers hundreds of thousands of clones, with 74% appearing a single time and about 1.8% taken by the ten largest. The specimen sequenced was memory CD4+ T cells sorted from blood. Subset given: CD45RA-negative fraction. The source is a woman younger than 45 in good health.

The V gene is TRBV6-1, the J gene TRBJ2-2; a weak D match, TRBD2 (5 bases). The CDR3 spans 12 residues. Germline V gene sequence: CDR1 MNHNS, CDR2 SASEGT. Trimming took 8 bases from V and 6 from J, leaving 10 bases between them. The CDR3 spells CASSLAAGELFF. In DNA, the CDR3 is TGTGCCAGCTCGCTAGCCGCCGGGGAGCTGTTTTTT.

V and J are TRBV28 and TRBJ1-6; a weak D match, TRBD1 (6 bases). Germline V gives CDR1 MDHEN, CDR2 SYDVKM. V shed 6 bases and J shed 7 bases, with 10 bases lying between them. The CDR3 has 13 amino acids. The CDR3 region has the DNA TGTGCCAGCAGAAGGGACACCAATTCACCCCTCCACTTT. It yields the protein CASRRDTNSPLHF.

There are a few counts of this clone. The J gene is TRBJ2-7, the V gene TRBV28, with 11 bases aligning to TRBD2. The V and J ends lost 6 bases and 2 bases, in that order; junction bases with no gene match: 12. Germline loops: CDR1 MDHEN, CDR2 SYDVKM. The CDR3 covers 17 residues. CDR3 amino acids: CASSPMLSSGRTYEQYF. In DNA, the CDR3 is TGTGCCAGCAGCCCGATGTTGTCTAGCGGGAGGACCTACGAGCAGTACTTC.

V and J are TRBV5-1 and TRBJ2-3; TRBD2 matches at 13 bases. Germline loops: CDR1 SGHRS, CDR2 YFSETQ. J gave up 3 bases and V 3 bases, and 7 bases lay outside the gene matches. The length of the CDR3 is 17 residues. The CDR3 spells CASSSGVTSGRTDTQYF. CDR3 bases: TGCGCCAGCAGCTCGGGGGTGACTAGCGGGAGGACAGATACGCAGTATTTT.

CDR3 residues: CASSLLSHGPYEQYF. CDR3 in DNA: TGTGCCAGCAGCTTACTGTCCCATGGCCCCTACGAGCAGTACTTC. The V call is TRBV7-2, the J call TRBJ2-7; D gene ambiguous. The germline V gene encodes CDR1 SGHTA and CDR2 FQGNSA. Trimming pared 2 bases from V and 2 bases from J, leaving 13 bases between. The CDR3 runs 15 residues.

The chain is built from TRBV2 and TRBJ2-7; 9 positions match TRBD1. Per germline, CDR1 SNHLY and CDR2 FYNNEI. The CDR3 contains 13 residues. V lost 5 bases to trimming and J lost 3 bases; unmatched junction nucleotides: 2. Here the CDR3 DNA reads TGTGCCAGCAGTTCGGGACAGGGCTACGAGCAGTACTTC. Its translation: CASSSGQGYEQYF.

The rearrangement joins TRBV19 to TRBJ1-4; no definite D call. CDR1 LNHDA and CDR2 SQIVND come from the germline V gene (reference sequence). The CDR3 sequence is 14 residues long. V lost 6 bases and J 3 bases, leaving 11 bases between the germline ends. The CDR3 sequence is CASRGYRANEKLFF. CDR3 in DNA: TGTGCCAGTAGAGGTTATAGAGCTAATGAAAAACTGTTTTTT.

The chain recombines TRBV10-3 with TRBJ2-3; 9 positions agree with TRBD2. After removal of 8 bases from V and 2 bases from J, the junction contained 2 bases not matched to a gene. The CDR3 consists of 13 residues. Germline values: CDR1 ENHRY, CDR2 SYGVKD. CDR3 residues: CAIASGNTDTQYF. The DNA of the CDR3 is TGTGCCATCGCTAGCGGGAACACAGATACGCAGTATTTT.

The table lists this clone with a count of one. In DNA form, the CDR3 reads TGTGCCAGCAGCTTAGCTGCGGGAGGGGGTGGAGGAATTACCGGGGAGCTGTTTTTT. Encoded protein: CASSLAAGGGGGITGELFF. The rearrangement links TRBV7-8 to TRBJ2-2; 9 nucleotides agree with TRBD2. This CDR3 contains 19 residues. Germline trimming cut 0 bases from V and 5 bases from J; bases unmatched to any gene: 13. The germline V gene encodes CDR1 SGHVS and CDR2 FQNEAQ.

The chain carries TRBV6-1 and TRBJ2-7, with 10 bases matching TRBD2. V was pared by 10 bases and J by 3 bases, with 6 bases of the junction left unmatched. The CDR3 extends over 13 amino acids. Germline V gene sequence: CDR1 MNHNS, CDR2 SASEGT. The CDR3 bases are TGTGCCACCCGGACTAGCGGACGCTACGAGCAGTACTTC. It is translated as CATRTSGRYEQYF.

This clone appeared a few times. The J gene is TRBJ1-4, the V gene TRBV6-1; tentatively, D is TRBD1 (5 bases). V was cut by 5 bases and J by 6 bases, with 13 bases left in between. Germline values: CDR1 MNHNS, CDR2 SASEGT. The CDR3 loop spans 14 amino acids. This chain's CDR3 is CASSPWRGDEKLFF. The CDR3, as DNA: TGTGCCAGCAGTCCCTGGCGGGGGGATGAAAAACTGTTTTTT.

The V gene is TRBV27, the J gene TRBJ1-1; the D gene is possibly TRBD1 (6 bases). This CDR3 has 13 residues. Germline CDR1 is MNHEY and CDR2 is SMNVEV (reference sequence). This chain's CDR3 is CASRAGAYTEAFF. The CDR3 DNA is TGTGCTAGTAGAGCGGGGGCGTACACTGAAGCTTTCTTT.

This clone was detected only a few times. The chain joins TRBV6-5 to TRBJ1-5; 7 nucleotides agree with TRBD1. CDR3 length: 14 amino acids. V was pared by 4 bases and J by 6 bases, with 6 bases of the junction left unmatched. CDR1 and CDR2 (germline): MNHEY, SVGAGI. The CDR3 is CASSSQGVSQPQHF. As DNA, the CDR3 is TGTGCCAGCAGTTCCCAGGGGGTAAGTCAGCCCCAGCATTTT.

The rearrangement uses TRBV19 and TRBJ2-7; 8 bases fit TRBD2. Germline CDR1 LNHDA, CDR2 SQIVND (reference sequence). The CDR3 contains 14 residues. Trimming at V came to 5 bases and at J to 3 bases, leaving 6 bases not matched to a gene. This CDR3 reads CASSFTSGYYEQYF. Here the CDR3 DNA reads TGTGCCAGTAGTTTCACTAGCGGTTACTACGAGCAGTACTTC. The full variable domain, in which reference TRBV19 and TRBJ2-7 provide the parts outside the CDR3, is DGGITQSPKYLFRKEGQNVTLSCEQNLNHDAMYWYRQDPGQGLRLIYYSQIVNDFQKGDIAEGYSVSREKKESFPLTVTSAQKNPTAFYLCASSFTSGYYEQYFGPGTRLTVT.

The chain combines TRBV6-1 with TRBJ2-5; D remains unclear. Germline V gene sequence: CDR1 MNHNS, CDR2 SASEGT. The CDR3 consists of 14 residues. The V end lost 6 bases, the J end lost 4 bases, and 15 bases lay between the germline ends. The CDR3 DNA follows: TGTGCCAGCAGCCTGACACAAAATGGAGAGACCCAGTACTTC. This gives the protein CASSLTQNGETQYF.

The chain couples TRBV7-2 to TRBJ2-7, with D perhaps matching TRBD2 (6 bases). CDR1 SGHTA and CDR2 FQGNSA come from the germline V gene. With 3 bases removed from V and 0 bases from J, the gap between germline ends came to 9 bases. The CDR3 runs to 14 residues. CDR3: CASSFDGSSYEQYF. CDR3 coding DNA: TGTGCCAGCAGCTTCGACGGGAGCTCCTACGAGCAGTACTTC.

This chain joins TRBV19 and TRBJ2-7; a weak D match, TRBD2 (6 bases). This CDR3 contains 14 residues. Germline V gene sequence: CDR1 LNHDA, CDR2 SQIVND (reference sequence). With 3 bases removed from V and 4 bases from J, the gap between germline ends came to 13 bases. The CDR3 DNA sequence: TGTGCCAGTAGTATCGGGAGTGTTAGTTACGAGCAGTACTTC. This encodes CASSIGSVSYEQYF.

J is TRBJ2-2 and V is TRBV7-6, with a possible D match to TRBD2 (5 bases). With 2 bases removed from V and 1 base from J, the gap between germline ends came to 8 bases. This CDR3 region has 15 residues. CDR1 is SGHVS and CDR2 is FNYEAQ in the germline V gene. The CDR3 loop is CASSLYGENTGELFF. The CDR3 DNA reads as TGTGCCAGCAGCTTATACGGGGAGAACACCGGGGAGCTGTTTTTT.

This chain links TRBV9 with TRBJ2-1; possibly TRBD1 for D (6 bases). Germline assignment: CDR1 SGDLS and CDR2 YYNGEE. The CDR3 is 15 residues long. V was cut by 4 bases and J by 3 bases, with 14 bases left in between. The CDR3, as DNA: TGTGCCAGCAGCAAGCGACAGGCAATCTACAATGAGCAGTTCTTC. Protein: CASSKRQAIYNEQFF.

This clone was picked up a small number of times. The CDR3: CASSTGSQETQYF. CDR3 in DNA: TGTGCCAGCAGCACCGGGTCCCAAGAGACCCAGTACTTC. This chain connects TRBV28 to TRBJ2-5, with unresolved D. V was trimmed by 6 bases and J by 1 base, leaving 9 bases between them. Germline V gene lookup returns CDR1 MDHEN and CDR2 SYDVKM. CDR3 length equals 13 residues.

CDR3 in amino acids: CASSSGSGGSAASGNTIYF. CDR3 in DNA: TGCGCCAGCAGTTCGGGGTCCGGGGGCTCCGCCGCCTCTGGAAACACCATATATTTT. The chain couples TRBV5-1 to TRBJ1-3; D may be TRBD1 (6 bases). The V end lost 5 bases, the J end lost 0 bases, and 24 bases lay between the germline ends. CDR1 is SGHRS, CDR2 YFSETQ, per germline. CDR3 length: 19 residues. Full variable domain (missing parts from reference TRBV5-1 and TRBJ1-3): KAGVTQTPRYLIKTRGQQVTLSCSPISGHRSVSWYQQTPGQGLQFLFEYFSETQRNKGNFPGRFSGRQFSNSRSEMNVSTLELGDSALYLCASSSGSGGSAASGNTIYFGEGSWLTVV.

This CDR3 reads CASSLYRPTGSEAFF. The CDR3 DNA follows: TGTGCCAGCAGTTTATATAGGCCGACAGGCTCTGAAGCTTTCTTT. The chain joins TRBV28 to TRBJ1-1, with D tentatively TRBD1 (6 bases). CDR1 and CDR2 from the germline V gene are MDHEN and SYDVKM. The V end was cut by 1 base, the J end by 6 bases, with 15 bases between. CDR3 size: 15 residues.

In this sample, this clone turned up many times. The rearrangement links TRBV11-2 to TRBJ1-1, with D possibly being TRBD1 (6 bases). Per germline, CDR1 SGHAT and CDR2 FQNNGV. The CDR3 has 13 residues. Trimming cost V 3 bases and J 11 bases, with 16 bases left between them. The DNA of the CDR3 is TGTGCCAGCAGCTTCCACAGGGAAGGTGGGGCTTTCTTT. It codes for CASSFHREGGAFF.

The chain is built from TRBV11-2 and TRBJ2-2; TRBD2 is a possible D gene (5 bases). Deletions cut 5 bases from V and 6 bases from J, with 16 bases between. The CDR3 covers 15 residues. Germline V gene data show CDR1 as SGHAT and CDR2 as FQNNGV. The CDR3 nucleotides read TGTGCCAGCAGCGCATCCCCGACTACGTCCGGGGAGCTGTTTTTT. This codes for CASSASPTTSGELFF.

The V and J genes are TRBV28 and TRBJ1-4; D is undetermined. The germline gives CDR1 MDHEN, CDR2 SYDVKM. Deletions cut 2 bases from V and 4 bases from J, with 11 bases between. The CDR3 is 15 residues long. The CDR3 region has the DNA TGTGCCAGCAGTTTACCGAGGCGGCTTAATGAAAAACTGTTTTTT. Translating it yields CASSLPRRLNEKLFF.

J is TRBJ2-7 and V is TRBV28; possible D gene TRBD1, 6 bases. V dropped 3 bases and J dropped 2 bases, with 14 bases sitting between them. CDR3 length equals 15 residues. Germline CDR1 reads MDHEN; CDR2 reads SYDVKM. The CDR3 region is CASSFQGSRAYEQYF. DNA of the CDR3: TGTGCCAGCAGTTTCCAGGGGTCCCGAGCCTACGAGCAGTACTTC.

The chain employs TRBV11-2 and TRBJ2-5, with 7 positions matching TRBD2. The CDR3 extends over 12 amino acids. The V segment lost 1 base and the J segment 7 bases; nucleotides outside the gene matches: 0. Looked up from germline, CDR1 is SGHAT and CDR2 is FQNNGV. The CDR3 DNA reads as TGTGCCAGCAGCTTAGCGGGGGGGACCCAGTACTTC. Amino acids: CASSLAGGTQYF.

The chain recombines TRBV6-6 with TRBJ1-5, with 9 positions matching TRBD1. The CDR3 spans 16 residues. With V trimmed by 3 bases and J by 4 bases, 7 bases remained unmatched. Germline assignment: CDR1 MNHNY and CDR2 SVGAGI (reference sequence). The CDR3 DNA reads TGTGCCAGCAGTTATGCGAGGGACAGGGCAAATCAGCCCCAGCATTTT. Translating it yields CASSYARDRANQPQHF.